The clone carrying this T cell receptor (beta chain) was observed once. Its antigen remains unknown. This sample was taken from a study of shared clonotypes between healthy human individuals. Notes on the study in general: There were few donors, and this limited the genetic and exposure-history diversity represented.

For each subset, genomic DNA was distributed in equal portions over several immunoSEQ plates. The protocol was immunoSEQ multiplex PCR, while the TCRdb copy is restricted to in-frame clones and leaves out a portion. The repertoire holds roughly 2,000,000 clones, roughly 94% seen once, with more than 0.95% in the top ten. It was CD45RO-negative cells, positively selected for CCR7, that made up naive CD8 cells, with terminally differentiated effector memory CD45RA+ cells excluded. Free of recent acute infections or vaccinations, the donors were healthy HIV-negative adults. The CDR3 runs 15 residues. The germline gives CDR1 SEHNR, CDR2 FQNEAQ (reference sequence). Trimming cost V 6 bases and J 5 bases; bases outside gene matches: 8.

The chain combines TRBV7-9 with TRBJ2-5; 11 bases are shared with TRBD2. This clonotype was obtained from a man aged 18 to 29 in good health. Sequencing was carried out using naive CD8+ T cells sorted from blood. CDR3 residues: CASSYSGGAEETQYF. DNA for the CDR3: TGTGCCAGCAGTTATAGCGGGGGGGCCGAGGAGACCCAGTACTTC.